The clone carrying this T cell receptor (beta chain) has a handful of counts. Its specificity is unknown. The CDR3 is 11 residues long. CDR1 is ENHRY, CDR2 SYGVKD, per germline. The V and J ends lost 10 bases and 0 bases respectively, with 7 bases between them. The record originates from a study of T cells after yellow fever vaccination. General study points: Repertoires sorted by FACS could include abundant clonotypes that are contaminants from the bulk population. Subsequent to the booster, the majority of primary-vaccination clones reappeared (96% CD4, 85% to 90% CD8).

TCRdb itself ran the 5' RACE reads through MiXCR, one entry per CDR3 protein. The sample lists roughly 330,000 distinct CDR3 sequences, around 6.8% occurring once. This sequence joins TRBV10-3 and TRBJ2-7, with D possibly TRBD1 on 5 matching bases. This sequence was found in a man aged 18-30 years who received the YFV17D yellow fever vaccine. The sample consisted of PBMCs, taken about 41 days after the first yellow fever vaccination. For the CDR3, the DNA is TGTGCCACAGGGCCCTCCTACGAGCAGTACTTC. It yields the protein CATGPSYEQYF.